These T cell receptor beta chains were read from a single sample in a study of blood T cell repertoires in COVID-19. Produced via immunoSEQ multiplex PCR; TCRdb's table is partial and in-frame only. The sample includes fewer than 200,000 clones, 70% to 85% of them seen just once. The source material was peripheral blood. The source is a human donor in a cohort sampled during active COVID-19. The CDR3 runs from the conserved cysteine through the conserved F or W. A D gene is named only where the DNA matches it firmly. Only part of the rows carry a size: once, few, many, or a class if the clone is expanded.

d_call: .
v_call: TRBV11-2
j_call: TRBJ1-3
clone_size: .
cdr3_aa: CASSGPPIYF
cdr3_nt: TGTGCCAGCAGCGGCCCCCCCATATATTTT

d_call: TRBD2
v_call: TRBV15
j_call: TRBJ2-3
clone_size: .
cdr3_aa: CATSSRLAGGPTDTQYF
cdr3_nt: TGTGCCACCAGCAGTCGACTAGCGGGGGGCCCTACAGATACGCAGTATTTT

d_call: .
v_call: TRBV7-3
j_call: TRBJ2-1
clone_size: .
cdr3_aa: CASSLESIDEQFF
cdr3_nt: TGTGCCAGCAGCTTAGAGTCTATCGATGAGCAGTTCTTC

d_call: .
v_call: TRBV19
j_call: TRBJ2-1
clone_size: .
cdr3_aa: CASSGKGVPGGRQMEQFF
cdr3_nt: TGTGCCAGTAGTGGAAAAGGGGTGCCGGGGGGCCGTCAGATGGAGCAGTTCTTC

d_call: TRBD1
v_call: TRBV5-1
j_call: TRBJ2-1
clone_size: once
cdr3_aa: CASSLQPGQIVNEQFF
cdr3_nt: TGCGCCAGCAGCTTACAGCCGGGACAGATTGTTAATGAGCAGTTCTTC

d_call: .
v_call: TRBV15
j_call: TRBJ1-5
clone_size: .
cdr3_aa: CATSREMDNSNQPQHF
cdr3_nt: TGTGCCACCAGCAGAGAGATGGACAATAGCAATCAGCCCCAGCATTTT

d_call: .
v_call: TRBV21-1
j_call: TRBJ1-2
clone_size: .
cdr3_aa: CASSKDRGSFLRGYTF
cdr3_nt: TGTGCCAGCAGCAAGGACAGGGGGTCGTTTTTAAGAGGCTACACCTTC

d_call: .
v_call: TRBV13
j_call: TRBJ1-3
clone_size: .
cdr3_aa: CASSLQVRGNTIYF
cdr3_nt: TGTGCCAGCAGCCTCCAGGTTCGAGGAAACACCATATATTTT

d_call: .
v_call: TRBV7-9
j_call: TRBJ2-7
clone_size: .
cdr3_aa: CASSLDGGDEQYF
cdr3_nt: TGTGCCAGCAGCTTAGACGGTGGTGACGAGCAGTACTTC

d_call: .
v_call: TRBV30
j_call: TRBJ2-1
clone_size: .
cdr3_aa: CANGQQLNNEQFF
cdr3_nt: TGTGCCAACGGACAGCAACTTAACAATGAGCAGTTCTTC

d_call: TRBD1
v_call: TRBV11-2
j_call: TRBJ2-7
clone_size: .
cdr3_aa: CASSWTGMISPTEQYF
cdr3_nt: TGTGCCAGCAGCTGGACAGGGATGATTTCTCCTACGGAGCAGTACTTC

d_call: TRBD1
v_call: TRBV18
j_call: TRBJ2-7
clone_size: .
cdr3_aa: CASSRTGFYEQYF
cdr3_nt: TGTGCCAGCTCACGGACAGGGTTCTACGAGCAGTACTTC